The rows below give T cell receptor beta chains drawn from one sample of a study of identical twins. TCRdb recomputed calls from the 5' RACE reads with MiXCR, one row per CDR3 protein. Among 350,000 or so distinct CDR3 sequences listed, 9% to 15% were seen once. These records were also assigned to another study, of yellow fever vaccine responses in identical twins.

Sequencing used CD8+ T cells sorted from blood. These receptors came from a woman aged 18-35 years in good health. CDR3s include the opening cysteine and the closing phenylalanine or tryptophan. A D gene is named only where the DNA matches it firmly. Only some rows state a clone size, as once, few, many or a class for expanded clones.

length,V,D,size,J,CDR3,DNA
15,TRBV7-8,TRBD1,NA,TRBJ1-5,CASSPDRGSNQPQHF,TGTGCCAGCAGTCCTGACAGGGGTAGCAATCAGCCCCAGCATTTT
17,TRBV15,NA,few,TRBJ2-7,CATSRDLYQGQSYEQYF,TGTGCCACCAGCAGAGATCTCTACCAGGGACAAAGCTACGAGCAGTACTTC
16,TRBV9,NA,NA,TRBJ2-3,CASSGVSGFATDTQYF,TGTGCCAGCAGCGGAGTAAGTGGGTTTGCCACAGATACGCAGTATTTT
12,TRBV5-4,NA,NA,TRBJ2-1,CASFLDGNEQFF,TGTGCCAGCTTCCTCGATGGGAATGAGCAGTTCTTC
15,TRBV12-3/TRBV12-4,NA,few,TRBJ2-2,CASSFEQGNTGELFF,TGTGCCAGCAGTTTCGAACAGGGGAACACCGGGGAGCTGTTTTTT
17,TRBV14,TRBD1,NA,TRBJ2-1,CASSQEVGRGQFDEQFF,TGTGCCAGCAGCCAAGAAGTGGGCAGGGGGCAGTTCGATGAGCAGTTCTTC
15,TRBV7-6,NA,few,TRBJ2-1,CASSARGARNNEQFF,TGTGCCAGCAGCGCTAGGGGGGCGCGAAACAATGAGCAGTTCTTC
16,TRBV27,NA,NA,TRBJ2-1,CASSPPLSVYHNEQFF,TGTGCCAGCAGTCCCCCCCTGTCAGTTTACCACAATGAGCAGTTCTTC
13,TRBV19,NA,few,TRBJ1-3,CASGSRPGNTIYF,TGTGCCAGTGGATCCCGGCCTGGAAACACCATATATTTT
18,TRBV4-2,NA,few,TRBJ1-1,CASSPKKDFPLMNTEAFF,TGTGCCAGCAGCCCGAAAAAGGACTTCCCACTCATGAACACTGAAGCTTTCTTT
17,TRBV5-1,NA,few,TRBJ1-2,CASSPSTEWGGYYGYTF,TGCGCCAGCAGCCCCAGTACCGAATGGGGGGGCTACTATGGCTACACCTTC